The 20 T cell receptor beta chains reported below all come from one sample, sequenced in a study of cytomegalovirus exposure and HLA in healthy donors. Primers: 60 Vbeta forward and 13 Jbeta reverse. The protocol was immunoSEQ multiplex PCR, while the TCRdb copy is restricted to in-frame clones and leaves out a portion. The table lists 100,000 to 150,000 clones, roughly a tenth of them singletons, with 3.5% to 5% in the top ten. The sequencing input was PBMCs. Source of these receptors: a woman aged 18-29 years in good health and CMV-seropositive.

The chain recombines TRBV6-6 with TRBJ1-2; D may be TRBD1 (5 bases). The germline V gene encodes CDR1 MNHNY and CDR2 SVGAGI (reference sequence). This CDR3 has 16 amino acids. Trimming stripped 0 bases from V and 0 bases from J, with 11 bases between. CDR3 DNA sequence: TGTGCCAGCAGTTACTCCAAGGGGTACCCTAACTATGGCTACACCTTC. The encoded protein is CASSYSKGYPNYGYTF.

The CDR3 DNA reads TGCGCCAGCAGCTTGGACAGGGGGGAAGAGACCCAGTACTTC. Protein product: CASSLDRGEETQYF. V gene TRBV5-1 combines with J gene TRBJ2-5; 8 bases are a match to TRBD1. The CDR3 runs to 14 residues. V shed 0 bases and J 3 bases; nucleotides not matched to a gene: 1. Per the germline V gene, CDR1 is SGHRS and CDR2 is YFSETQ.

There are a few counts of this clone. The chain has TRBV28 and TRBJ1-4; 10 positions match TRBD1. The CDR3 covers 15 residues. CDR1 and CDR2 from the germline V gene are MDHEN and SYDVKM. The V gene end was trimmed by 2 bases and the J gene end by 6 bases; junction bases not matched to a gene: 3. The DNA of the CDR3 is TGTGCCAGCAGTTTAGCCGGGACAGGGGATGAAAAACTGTTTTTT. Its protein product is CASSLAGTGDEKLFF.

This chain uses TRBV27 with TRBJ2-5, with a tentative D call TRBD2 (5 bases). The V gene lost 3 bases and the J gene lost 11 bases, with 19 bases spanning the gap. The CDR3 spans 14 residues. Germline CDR1 and CDR2: MNHEY and SMNVEV (reference sequence). The CDR3 DNA reads as TGTGCCAGCAGTTTCCAAAGGCCTAGCCAGGTGCAGTACTTC. It specifies CASSFQRPSQVQYF.

This clone was seen only a few times. The rearrangement uses TRBV6-6 and TRBJ2-2; 10 nucleotides align to TRBD2. This CDR3 comprises 15 residues. V shed 5 bases and J 4 bases; nucleotides not matched to a gene: 4. Per germline, CDR1 MNHNY and CDR2 SVGAGI (reference sequence). DNA for the CDR3: TGTGCCAGCAGTCAGCGGGAGGGCATCACCGGGGAGCTGTTTTTT. It yields the protein CASSQREGITGELFF.

The V call is TRBV2, the J call TRBJ1-4; 9 bases match TRBD1. The J segment lost 6 bases and the V segment lost 6 bases, leaving 8 bases of the junction unmatched. The CDR3 consists of 15 residues. Germline V gives CDR1 SNHLY, CDR2 FYNNEI. CDR3 sequence reads: CASRGSGTGYEKLFF. In nucleotides, the CDR3 is TGTGCCAGCAGGGGCTCCGGGACAGGGTATGAAAAACTGTTTTTT.

A few counts support this clone. Compared with germline, one end of the junction differs, possibly owing to a read error. V is TRBV7-7 and J is TRBJ2-5, with TRBD1 identical over 7 bases. Germline values: CDR1 SSHAT, CDR2 FNYEAQ (reference sequence). This CDR3 has 15 amino acids. CDR3 sequence reads: CASSLGQGVWETQYF. CDR3 sequence (DNA): TGTGCTAGCAGCTTAGGGCAGGGGGTCTGGGAGACCCAGTACTTC.

This clone turned up a few times. J is TRBJ2-1 and V is TRBV15, with TRBD2 matching over 10 bases. The V gene's germline CDR1 is LNHNV and CDR2 YYDKDF (reference sequence). The V gene end was trimmed by 2 bases and the J gene end by 7 bases; junction bases not matched to a gene: 11. The CDR3 has 17 amino acids. CDR3 amino acids: CATSRFTSGIMGNEQFF. The CDR3 coding sequence is TGTGCCACCAGCAGATTTACTAGCGGGATAATGGGGAATGAGCAGTTCTTC. Filled out from reference TRBV15 and TRBJ2-1, the complete variable domain reads DAMVIQNPRYQVTQFGKPVTLSCSQTLNHNVMYWYQQKSSQAPKLLFHYYDKDFNNEADTPDNFQSRRPNTSFCFLDIRSPGLGDTAMYLCATSRFTSGIMGNEQFFGPGTRLTVL.

This clone was counted a few times. The chain uses TRBV2 and TRBJ1-1, with D perhaps matching TRBD1 (6 bases). The CDR3 spans 12 residues. Germline assignment: CDR1 SNHLY and CDR2 FYNNEI. The V end lost 8 bases, the J end lost 6 bases, and 13 bases lay between the germline ends. The chain's CDR3 is CASGTGSAEAFF. The CDR3 bases are TGTGCCAGCGGAACAGGGTCGGCTGAAGCTTTCTTT.

This clone was seen a handful of times. V is TRBV5-1 and J is TRBJ1-5, with D possibly matching TRBD1 (5 bases). From germline, CDR1 is SGHRS and CDR2 YFSETQ. Between the trimmed V and J ends, which lost 0 bases and 6 bases, there was a span of 13 bases. This CDR3 comprises 15 residues. The CDR3 region is CASSLDPQGSQPQHF. The DNA for the CDR3 is TGCGCCAGCAGCTTGGACCCCCAGGGAAGTCAGCCCCAGCATTTT.

This chain joins TRBV14 and TRBJ1-5; D is unresolved. Trimming pared 2 bases from V and 0 bases from J, leaving 11 bases between. CDR1 and CDR2 from the germline V gene are SGHDN and FVKESK. This CDR3 has 16 residues. CDR3 loop: CASSQPASGSNQPQHF. The CDR3 coding sequence is TGTGCCAGCAGCCAACCCGCTTCAGGTAGCAATCAGCCCCAGCATTTT.

The chain employs TRBV7-2 and TRBJ2-1, with 9 bases aligning to TRBD2. Losses at the gene ends were 1 base for V and 10 bases for J; bases not matched to a gene: 8. The CDR3 consists of 15 residues. The germline CDR1 and CDR2 sequences are SGHTA and FQGNSA. CDR3 nucleotide sequence: TGTGCCAGCAGCTTAGGGGCTGCGGGAGGGGGAGAGCAGTTCTTC. Translating gives CASSLGAAGGGEQFF.

This chain connects TRBV4-1 to TRBJ2-7; the D gene is possibly TRBD2 (6 bases). CDR1 MGHRA and CDR2 YSYEKL come from the germline V gene. Between the trimmed V and J ends, which lost 3 bases and 1 base, there was a span of 10 bases. CDR3 size: 14 residues. The CDR3 region has the DNA TGCGCCAGCAGCCACGAGGGGAGGTCCTACGAGCAGTACTTC. Amino acids: CASSHEGRSYEQYF.

This chain connects TRBV9 to TRBJ1-5; no definite D call. Trimming stripped 4 bases from V and 9 bases from J, with 20 bases between. CDR1 and CDR2 (germline): SGDLS, YYNGEE. The CDR3 is made up of 15 amino acids. Here the CDR3 reads CASSLTDTAVRPQHF. The CDR3 DNA sequence: TGTGCCAGCAGCCTTACCGACACTGCCGTTCGGCCCCAGCATTTT.

This clone was counted between two and nine times. This chain uses TRBV7-9 with TRBJ2-7; 7 bases fit TRBD2. There are 16 residues in the CDR3. Germline V CDR1 and CDR2: SEHNR, FQNEAQ (reference sequence). After removal of 4 bases from V and 1 base from J, the junction contained 10 bases not matched to a gene. In DNA form, the CDR3 reads TGTGCCAGCAGCTCAGACAGAGCGGGACGGTCCTACGAGCAGTACTTC. Protein sequence: CASSSDRAGRSYEQYF.

This clone was detected a few times. The rearrangement uses TRBV11-1 and TRBJ2-1; D ambiguous. V was pared by 0 bases and J by 8 bases, with 11 bases between. The CDR3 covers 14 residues. Germline V lookup: CDR1 SGHAT, CDR2 FQDESV (reference sequence). DNA for the CDR3: TGTGCCAGCAGCTTAGCCCAAATACGGGATGAGCAGTTCTTC. It specifies CASSLAQIRDEQFF.

This clone has more than one count but fewer than ten. The chain combines TRBV9 with TRBJ1-3; D gene unclear. The CDR3 extends over 15 amino acids. Trimming removed 1 base at V and 1 base at J, with 9 bases between. In germline, CDR1 is SGDLS, CDR2 YYNGEE. The CDR3 DNA is TGTGCCAGCAGCGTATTGGGCGATTCTGGAAACACCATATATTTT. The encoded protein is CASSVLGDSGNTIYF.

This clone was seen a few times. Since no conserved phenylalanine or tryptophan closes the CDR3, a read error is the likely cause. It is unclear where the CDR3 begins or ends on the DNA, so no DNA is shown, and the CDR3 is as TCRdb lists it. The V gene is TRBV28, the J gene TRBJ1-1; the DNA was not compared with TRBD1, the D call given in the table. The CDR3 adds up to 13 amino acids, both ends counted. Germline loops: CDR1 MDHEN, CDR2 SYDVKM. CDR3: CASSLLGQVGWEL.

The rearrangement joins TRBV5-1 to TRBJ2-7; 7 bases line up with TRBD1. Looked up from germline, CDR1 is SGHRS and CDR2 is YFSETQ. The CDR3 runs to 14 residues. Trimming removed 1 base from V and 5 bases from J; junction bases left unmatched: 6. CDR3 protein: CASSLWQGVDEQYF. The CDR3 nucleotides are TGCGCCAGCAGCTTGTGGCAGGGGGTCGACGAGCAGTACTTC.

The chain couples TRBV7-8 to TRBJ2-1, with 10 nucleotides matching TRBD2. After removal of 0 bases from V and 7 bases from J, the junction contained 3 bases not matched to a gene. The CDR3 is made up of 15 amino acids. From germline, CDR1 is SGHVS and CDR2 FQNEAQ. The CDR3 bases are TGTGCCAGCAGCTTAGCCCCTAGCGGGAGAAATGAGCAGTTCTTC. Translated, it gives CASSLAPSGRNEQFF.